The sequence of this T cell receptor (beta chain) was determined in a study of cytomegalovirus exposure and HLA in healthy donors. Study-level results: Later analysis suggested links between common viral pathogens and several top significant clusters.

Germline V lookup: CDR1 SGHAT, CDR2 FQNNGV. Germline trimming cut 2 bases from V and 3 bases from J; bases unmatched to any gene: 14. This CDR3 spans 18 amino acids. It was with 60 Vbeta and 13 Jbeta primers that the PCR ran. Sequenced by immunoSEQ multiplex PCR; TCRdb stores in-frame clones only, minus some. In the table there are 120,000 to 150,000 clones, around four fifths of which are singletons. Despite likely unrecorded immune exposures, the donors were nominally healthy at the time of sampling. As concerns this clone: The antigen is undetermined.

This sequence was found in a woman between 40 and 50 years old in good health and CMV-seronegative. This chain joins TRBV11-2 and TRBJ2-3, with 7 positions matching TRBD1. Sequenced: PBMCs. Written as DNA, the CDR3 is TGTGCCAGCAGCTTAAACCGAGGGGGCGTAGCATCGACAGATACGCAGTATTTT. Protein: CASSLNRGGVASTDTQYF.